The 16 T cell receptor beta chains below come from one sample, sequenced in a study of T cell responses to AZD1222 COVID-19 vaccine. Assay: immunoSEQ multiplex PCR; the TCRdb copy retains only in-frame clones and omits some. The sample records more than 150,000 clones, about nine tenths being singletons. Here the sequenced sample was peripheral blood, taken on day 0 of AZD1222 vaccination. The receptors here all came from an adult in good health.

The gene calls are TRBV4-3 and TRBJ1-5; D ambiguous. From germline, CDR1 is LGHNA and CDR2 YSLEER. Trimming removed 1 base at V and 5 bases at J, with 6 bases between. This CDR3 spans 13 amino acids. This CDR3 is CASSQAVDQPQHF. The CDR3, as DNA: TGCGCCAGCAGCCAAGCGGTGGATCAGCCCCAGCATTTT.

The table lists this clone with a count of one. The V and J genes are TRBV5-4 and TRBJ1-1, with TRBD1 as a possible D gene (6 bases). The CDR3 spans 14 residues. With 5 bases removed from V and 4 bases from J, the gap between germline ends came to 15 bases. CDR1 SGHNT and CDR2 YYREEE come from the germline V gene (reference sequence). This chain's CDR3 is CASSYDRLGTEAFF. CDR3 nucleotide sequence: TGTGCCAGCAGTTACGACAGGTTAGGCACTGAAGCTTTCTTT. Looking up the rest from reference TRBV5-4 and TRBJ1-1 gives the full variable domain: ETGVTQSPTHLIKTRGQQVTLRCSSQSGHNTVSWYQQALGQGPQFIFQYYREEENGRGNFPPRFSGLQFPNYSSELNVNALELDDSALYLCASSYDRLGTEAFFGQGTRLTVV.

As DNA, the CDR3 is TGTGCCAGCAGCCAAGGTGACCTCATTCCGCCCCAGCATTTT. Protein: CASSQGDLIPPQHF. V and J are TRBV3-1 (or the pseudogene TRBV3-2) and TRBJ1-5; D is uncertain. Germline values: CDR1 LGHDT, CDR2 YNNKEL (reference sequence). This CDR3 is built from 14 residues. Trimming took 1 base from V and 9 from J, leaving 13 bases between them.

V and J are TRBV19 and TRBJ1-2; D might be TRBD1 (6 bases). There are 12 residues in the CDR3. Germline values: CDR1 LNHDA, CDR2 SQIVND (reference sequence). V lost 7 bases to trimming and J lost 4 bases, with 10 bases between them. This CDR3 is CASNPGAYGYTF. DNA of the CDR3: TGTGCCAGTAATCCAGGGGCCTATGGCTACACCTTC.

The chain is built from TRBV2 and TRBJ1-4, with a tentative D call TRBD1 (6 bases). Trimming pared 3 bases from V and 8 bases from J, leaving 16 bases between. CDR1 SNHLY and CDR2 FYNNEI come from the germline V gene. The CDR3 spans 15 residues. The CDR3: CASSDPGRGKEKLFF. In DNA, the CDR3 is TGTGCCAGCAGTGACCCCGGCAGGGGTAAGGAAAAACTGTTTTTT.

J is TRBJ2-7 and V is TRBV3-1 (or the pseudogene TRBV3-2), with 7 bases identical to TRBD1. Germline V gives CDR1 LGHDT, CDR2 YNNKEL (reference sequence). V lost 3 bases to trimming and J lost 2 bases; unmatched junction nucleotides: 10. This CDR3 contains 16 residues. CDR3 sequence (DNA): TGTGCCAGCAGCCACATCACCCCGACAGGGCCCTACGAGCAGTACTTC. Protein product: CASSHITPTGPYEQYF.

CDR3 coding DNA: TGTGCCAGCAGTCCCCGGACTCCCCCTCGAGGAAATGAGCAGTTCTTC. It encodes CASSPRTPPRGNEQFF. The V gene is TRBV27, the J gene TRBJ2-1; perhaps TRBD2 as D (5 bases). Germline loops: CDR1 MNHEY, CDR2 SMNVEV (reference sequence). This CDR3 spans 16 amino acids. V lost 5 bases and J 7 bases, leaving 21 bases between the germline ends.

The chain joins TRBV29-1 to TRBJ2-5; a weak D match, TRBD2 (5 bases). With 7 bases removed from V and 4 bases from J, the gap between germline ends came to 19 bases. The germline CDR1 and CDR2 sequences are SQVTM and ANQGSEA. This CDR3 is built from 14 residues. The CDR3 sequence: CSARRLLTRETQYF. The CDR3 DNA is TGCAGCGCTAGGAGGCTCCTTACCCGAGAGACCCAGTACTTC.

This clone was recorded a few times. The rearrangement joins TRBV25-1 to TRBJ1-4, with 9 bases fitting TRBD1. CDR3 length: 14 residues. Germline CDR1 and CDR2: MGHDK and SYGVNS. V lost 6 bases to trimming and J lost 10 bases; unmatched junction nucleotides: 9. The CDR3 DNA is TGTGCCAGCAGCCCACAGGGGGCTAGGGTAAAACTGTTTTTT. Translated, it gives CASSPQGARVKLFF. The whole variable domain, filled in from reference TRBV25-1 and TRBJ1-4, reads EADIYQTPRYLVIGTGKKITLECSQTMGHDKMYWYQQDPGMELHLIHYSYGVNSTEKGDLSSESTVSRIRTEHFPLTLESARPSHTSQYLCASSPQGARVKLFFGSGTQLSVL.

The rearrangement uses TRBV5-1 and TRBJ1-1; D is uncertain. CDR3 length: 15 residues. Deletions cut 2 bases from V and 4 bases from J, with 15 bases between. Per the germline V gene, CDR1 is SGHRS and CDR2 is YFSETQ. The CDR3 DNA reads as TGCGCCAGCAGCTTCAAGGAGGGTGCGGGCACTGAAGCTTTCTTT. Its translation: CASSFKEGAGTEAFF.

The V gene is TRBV3-1 (or the pseudogene TRBV3-2), the J gene TRBJ2-5; maybe TRBD2 (6 bases). Germline CDR1 reads LGHDT; CDR2 reads YNNKEL (reference sequence). This CDR3 is built from 14 residues. V gave up 4 bases and J gave up 1 base, with 10 bases separating them. As DNA, the CDR3 is TGTGCCAGCAGCCCCCCGGGGGTCCAAGAGACCCAGTACTTC. Translated: CASSPPGVQETQYF.

The rearrangement links TRBV4-3 to TRBJ2-2, with 8 bases aligning to TRBD2. The germline CDR1 and CDR2 sequences are LGHNA and YSLEER. V was clipped by 1 base and J by 0 bases; unmatched bases: 19. This CDR3 spans 22 amino acids. CDR3 loop: CASSQAPAAGGLTPPNTGELFF. The DNA of the CDR3 is TGCGCCAGCAGCCAAGCCCCAGCGGCGGGGGGACTTACGCCACCGAACACCGGGGAGCTGTTTTTT.

The chain joins TRBV7-9 to TRBJ2-3, with TRBD2 matching 10 bases. This CDR3 region has 16 residues. Germline V gives CDR1 SEHNR, CDR2 FQNEAQ (reference sequence). V gave up 5 bases and J gave up 0 bases; unmatched junction bases: 5. The CDR3 DNA reads as TGTGCCAGCAGCGTCGGACTAGCGGCGAGCACAGATACGCAGTATTTT. This translates into CASSVGLAASTDTQYF.

V is TRBV12-3 or TRBV12-4 and J is TRBJ1-2; TRBD1 aligns across 8 bases. The V gene end was trimmed by 5 bases and the J gene end by 6 bases; junction bases not matched to a gene: 5. This CDR3 has 13 residues. The CDR3 sequence: CASSRQGWDGYTF. CDR3 sequence (DNA): TGTGCCAGCAGTCGACAGGGGTGGGATGGCTACACCTTC.

The chain has TRBV30 and TRBJ1-1; D not certain. V lost 4 bases, J lost 0 bases, and 12 bases lay in between. CDR3 size: 14 residues. The germline V gene encodes CDR1 GTSNPN and CDR2 SVGIG (reference sequence). This CDR3 reads CAWTADSMNTEAFF. The CDR3 coding sequence is TGTGCCTGGACCGCGGATAGCATGAACACTGAAGCTTTCTTT.

This clone has only a few counts. CDR3 sequence reads: CASRPWGAGTEAFF. CDR3 DNA: TGTGCCAGCAGGCCGTGGGGAGCGGGCACTGAAGCTTTCTTT. The V call is TRBV2, the J call TRBJ1-1, with D hard to call. Trimming removed 6 bases from V and 4 bases from J, with 15 bases in between. Germline CDR1 SNHLY, CDR2 FYNNEI. The CDR3 is 14 residues long.